Each of the 30 T cell receptor beta chains below was sequenced from the same sample in a study of blood T cell repertoires in COVID-19. Sequencing was performed with immunoSEQ multiplex PCR; in TCRdb, only in-frame clones are kept and a portion is missing. Among about 160,000 clones listed, 79% were seen once. Sequencing used peripheral blood. The receptors here all came from a woman aged 55-75 years with COVID-19, enrolled during active disease.

The chain joins TRBV19 to TRBJ1-3, with 7 bases identical to TRBD1. V shed 6 bases and J 0 bases; nucleotides not matched to a gene: 5. Germline values: CDR1 LNHDA, CDR2 SQIVND (reference sequence). This CDR3 contains 15 residues. CDR3 coding DNA: TGTGCCAGTAGCCTCGACAGGGACTCTGGAAACACCATATATTTT. It specifies CASSLDRDSGNTIYF.

This chain connects TRBV4-3 to TRBJ2-6; a possible D gene is TRBD1 (6 bases). Germline CDR1 LGHNA, CDR2 YSLEER. This CDR3 comprises 17 residues. Trimming left V 2 bases short and J 3 bases short, with 14 bases between. As DNA, the CDR3 is TGCGCCAGCAGCCAATCCCCTAGGGGGTATGGGGCCAACGTCCTGACTTTC. Translating gives CASSQSPRGYGANVLTF.

The CDR3 spells CASSRRTDGGEKLFF. CDR3 in DNA: TGTGCCAGTAGCCGAAGGACCGACGGAGGTGAAAAACTGTTTTTT. The V gene is TRBV19, the J gene TRBJ1-4; D ambiguous. The CDR3 totals 15 residues. V was trimmed by 6 bases and J by 7 bases, leaving 18 bases between them. CDR1 and CDR2 from the germline V gene are LNHDA and SQIVND (reference sequence).

This chain uses TRBV9 with TRBJ1-4, with 9 positions matching TRBD1. This CDR3 has 15 residues. The trim removed 1 base at V and 7 bases at J, leaving 5 bases unmatched. Germline values: CDR1 SGDLS, CDR2 YYNGEE. CDR3 residues: CASSVTGTGSEKLFF. The CDR3 DNA follows: TGTGCCAGCAGCGTAACTGGGACAGGGTCTGAAAAACTGTTTTTT.

The table lists this clone with a few counts. The gene calls are TRBV4-2 and TRBJ1-2; D may be TRBD1 (5 bases). Germline lookup yields CDR1 LGHNA and CDR2 YNFKEQ. The CDR3 consists of 14 residues. Trimming removed 4 bases at V and 4 bases at J, with 13 bases between. The CDR3: CASSPDIDRYGYTF. The CDR3 DNA reads as TGTGCCAGCAGCCCGGACATCGACCGCTATGGCTACACCTTC.

This clone has only one observation. The CDR3 coding sequence is TGTGCCAGCAGCCCTCTCCCTAGACAGGGTCGCTCACCCCTCCACTTT. Amino acids: CASSPLPRQGRSPLHF. V usage is TRBV11-2 and J usage is TRBJ1-6; 7 bases are shared with TRBD1. There are 16 residues in the CDR3. The germline V gene has CDR1 SGHAT and CDR2 FQNNGV. J was trimmed by 10 bases and V by 5 bases; bases with no gene match: 14.

The CDR3 protein is CASSHGSSYNSPLHF. Here the CDR3 DNA reads TGTGCCAGCAGCCATGGCAGCTCCTATAATTCACCCCTCCACTTT. The chain joins TRBV7-3 to TRBJ1-6, with D unclear. The CDR3 spans 15 residues. Germline V gene data show CDR1 as SGHTA and CDR2 as FQGTGA. Trimming pared 5 bases from V and 0 bases from J, leaving 8 bases between.

The rearrangement joins TRBV5-6 to TRBJ1-6; 8 bases fit TRBD1. V lost 4 bases and J lost 5; bases outside the gene matches: 5. This CDR3 region has 15 residues. Germline V gene sequence: CDR1 SGHDT, CDR2 YYEEEE. CDR3: CASSTTTGDNSPLHF. CDR3 coding DNA: TGTGCCAGCAGCACCACGACAGGGGATAATTCACCCCTCCACTTT.

The genes are TRBV7-3 and TRBJ2-2, with D perhaps matching TRBD2 (6 bases). Germline assignment: CDR1 SGHTA and CDR2 FQGTGA. V lost 8 bases to trimming and J lost 7 bases, with 26 bases between them. The CDR3 totals 17 residues. The CDR3 loop reads CASDPLASVSLIGELFF. CDR3 nucleotide sequence: TGTGCCAGCGACCCTCTGGCTAGCGTATCCCTTATCGGGGAGCTGTTTTTT.

This clone appeared a single time. This chain connects TRBV24-1 to TRBJ1-5; 8 positions agree with TRBD1. CDR1 is KGHDR, CDR2 SFDVKD, per germline. This CDR3 comprises 16 residues. V lost 4 bases to trimming and J lost 0 bases; unmatched junction nucleotides: 4. The CDR3 DNA sequence: TGTGCCACCAGTGACCCGACAGGGGCTAGCAATCAGCCCCAGCATTTT. It encodes CATSDPTGASNQPQHF.

The rearrangement joins TRBV4-3 to TRBJ2-3, with D maybe TRBD2 (6 bases). CDR3 length: 17 residues. Trimming stripped 1 base from V and 2 bases from J, with 16 bases between. Germline V gene data show CDR1 as LGHNA and CDR2 as YSLEER. For the CDR3, the DNA is TGCGCCAGCAGCCAAGGCGGAGGGTTACCGGTCACAGATACGCAGTATTTT. It is translated as CASSQGGGLPVTDTQYF.

This chain joins TRBV6-1 and TRBJ1-4; TRBD1 might be the D (5 bases). Trimming took 1 base from V and 8 from J, leaving 8 bases between them. The CDR3 has 13 amino acids. The germline CDR1 and CDR2 sequences are MNHNS and SASEGT. The CDR3 DNA reads TGTGCCAGCAGTGAAGGGGAGGGGGAAAAACTGTTTTTT. Residues: CASSEGEGEKLFF.

A single count supports this clone. The CDR3 here is CASSPTSLADTQYF. For the CDR3, the DNA is TGTGCCAGCAGCCCCACTAGTCTCGCAGATACGCAGTATTTT. J is TRBJ2-3 and V is TRBV3-1 (or the pseudogene TRBV3-2), with D possibly being TRBD2 (5 bases). The length of the CDR3 is 14 residues. V was shortened by 4 bases and J by 4 bases, with 12 bases between the two germline ends. Per the germline V gene, CDR1 is LGHDT and CDR2 is YNNKEL (reference sequence).

The genes are TRBV5-1 and TRBJ2-2; TRBD2 is a possible D gene (6 bases). The V end was cut by 7 bases, the J end by 6 bases, with 16 bases between. The germline V gene encodes CDR1 SGHRS and CDR2 YFSETQ. This CDR3 region has 14 residues. CDR3 coding DNA: TGCGCCAGCGAACCGAGCGGGTCGTCCGGGGAGCTGTTTTTT. It translates to CASEPSGSSGELFF. Supplemented by reference TRBV5-1 and TRBJ2-2, the full variable domain reads KAGVTQTPRYLIKTRGQQVTLSCSPISGHRSVSWYQQTPGQGLQFLFEYFSETQRNKGNFPGRFSGRQFSNSRSEMNVSTLELGDSALYLCASEPSGSSGELFFGEGSRLTVL.

This clone was counted a few times. The chain links TRBV18 to TRBJ1-6; 10 nucleotides line up with TRBD1. Germline CDR1 reads KGHSH; CDR2 reads LQKENI. The CDR3 is made up of 15 amino acids. After removal of 6 bases from V and 7 bases from J, the junction contained 6 bases not matched to a gene. CDR3 protein: CASSPGTGVNSPLHF. DNA of the CDR3: TGTGCCAGCTCGCCCGGGACAGGGGTGAATTCACCCCTCCACTTT.

This sequence joins TRBV2 and TRBJ1-6, with 9 bases matching TRBD1. The germline gives CDR1 SNHLY, CDR2 FYNNEI. There are 14 residues in the CDR3. Trimming removed 4 bases from V and 7 bases from J; junction bases left unmatched: 2. The DNA of the CDR3 is TGTGCCAGCAGTGCCGGGACAGGGAATTCACCCCTCCACTTT. Protein: CASSAGTGNSPLHF.

This rearrangement joins TRBV10-3 to TRBJ2-2, with unresolved D. CDR1 ENHRY and CDR2 SYGVKD come from the germline V gene. The CDR3 covers 12 residues. V was cut by 10 bases and J by 1 base, with 7 bases left in between. The DNA for the CDR3 is TGTGCCACTCGACAGAACACCGGGGAGCTGTTTTTT. As protein: CATRQNTGELFF.

The V gene is TRBV19, the J gene TRBJ1-2; tentative D call: TRBD1 (5 bases). Germline loops: CDR1 LNHDA, CDR2 SQIVND (reference sequence). V gave up 4 bases and J gave up 0 bases, with 12 bases separating them. CDR3 length equals 15 residues. The CDR3 spells CASSTGGAANYGYTF. CDR3 nucleotides: TGTGCCAGTAGTACCGGAGGGGCCGCTAACTATGGCTACACCTTC.

This clone was seen once. The genes are TRBV19 and TRBJ1-4; D remains unclear. This CDR3 contains 15 residues. The germline V gene encodes CDR1 LNHDA and CDR2 SQIVND (reference sequence). Trimming took 2 bases from V and 0 from J, leaving 7 bases between them. CDR3 nucleotide sequence: TGTGCCAGTAGTATAATCGGGGCAACTAATGAAAAACTGTTTTTT. Amino acid sequence: CASSIIGATNEKLFF.

This chain uses TRBV27 with TRBJ1-2; D is unclear. There are 14 residues in the CDR3. Trimming took off 4 bases at V and 2 bases at J, with 11 bases between the two ends. Germline CDR1 reads MNHEY; CDR2 reads SMNVEV (reference sequence). Here the CDR3 reads CASSSERFNYGYTF. In DNA, the CDR3 is TGTGCCAGCAGTTCGGAGCGGTTCAACTATGGCTACACCTTC.

The chain has TRBV5-1 and TRBJ2-5; 7 positions agree with TRBD2. With 5 bases clipped from V and 2 bases from J, the junction kept 9 bases outside the gene matches. The CDR3 spans 15 residues. Looked up from germline, CDR1 is SGHRS and CDR2 is YFSETQ. The CDR3 DNA reads TGCGCCAGCAGGCCCGCTCTAGCGGAACAAGAGACCCAGTACTTC. Amino acids: CASRPALAEQETQYF.

This chain joins TRBV18 and TRBJ1-1; 7 nucleotides line up with TRBD1. Germline V lookup: CDR1 KGHSH, CDR2 LQKENI. Trimming cost V 5 bases and J 7 bases; bases outside gene matches: 7. This CDR3 is built from 13 residues. CDR3 sequence reads: CASSIQGTREAFF. DNA for the CDR3: TGTGCCAGCTCAATACAGGGGACACGTGAAGCTTTCTTT.

This clone was found a few times. As DNA, the CDR3 is TGCGCCAGCAGCCTTACTAGCGGGGTCTGGTATGAGCAGTTCTTC. The encoded protein is CASSLTSGVWYEQFF. The chain is built from TRBV5-1 and TRBJ2-1; 10 bases are a match to TRBD2. This CDR3 has 15 residues. The junction had 9 bases not matched to a gene; V was cut back by 4 bases and J by 8 bases. Germline V gene data show CDR1 as SGHRS and CDR2 as YFSETQ.

Only one count was recorded for this clone. V is TRBV13 and J is TRBJ2-2; a weak D match, TRBD2 (6 bases). The ends were cut back, 0 bases at V and 1 base at J, with 9 bases in the middle. Looked up from germline, CDR1 is PRHDT and CDR2 is FYEKMQ (reference sequence). This CDR3 has 16 amino acids. For the CDR3, the DNA is TGTGCCAGCAGCTTAGGGCGGGGTAGGAACACCGGGGAGCTGTTTTTT. Translation: CASSLGRGRNTGELFF. The full variable domain, its missing parts supplied by reference TRBV13 and TRBJ2-2, is AAGVIQSPRHLIKEKRETATLKCYPIPRHDTVYWYQQGPGQDPQFLISFYEKMQSDKGSIPDRFSAQQFSDYHSELNMSSLELGDSALYFCASSLGRGRNTGELFFGEGSRLTVL.

This clone was observed at least ten times. The sample carries other DNA sequences with the same CDR3. The chain joins TRBV5-1 to TRBJ1-1; 7 bases are shared with TRBD1. The CDR3 sequence is 14 residues long. J lost 2 bases, V lost 6 bases, and 7 bases had no gene match. Looked up from germline, CDR1 is SGHRS and CDR2 is YFSETQ. Written as DNA, the CDR3 is TGCGCCAGCACCGGGGGACAGTTAAACACTGAAGCTTTCTTT. Encoded protein: CASTGGQLNTEAFF.

The chain couples TRBV30 to TRBJ1-2, with 7 bases fitting TRBD1. The V gene end was trimmed by 1 base and the J gene end by 5 bases; junction bases not matched to a gene: 16. Per germline, CDR1 GTSNPN and CDR2 SVGIG (reference sequence). This CDR3 has 17 amino acids. The DNA for the CDR3 is TGTGCCTGGAGTGCGGGTCAGGGGGACATTTCTCGATATGGCTACACCTTC. Translation gives CAWSAGQGDISRYGYTF.

The chain joins TRBV7-2 to TRBJ1-1; D is ambiguous. CDR1 is SGHTA, CDR2 FQGNSA, per germline. V lost 1 base to trimming and J lost 4 bases, with 7 bases between them. The CDR3 totals 13 residues. This chain's CDR3 is CASSLGLVTEAFF. CDR3 coding DNA: TGTGCCAGCAGCTTAGGGTTAGTCACTGAAGCTTTCTTT.

The rearrangement uses TRBV5-6 and TRBJ1-6; 7 bases align to TRBD1. The CDR3 has 14 amino acids. V was pared by 1 base and J by 14 bases, with 9 bases of the junction left unmatched. The V gene's germline CDR1 is SGHDT and CDR2 YYEEEE. The CDR3 nucleotides read TGTGCCAGCAGCTTGACAGGGGCGCCAGGGGCCCTCCACTTT. Its protein is CASSLTGAPGALHF.

The chain carries TRBV7-9 and TRBJ2-1, with 7 positions matching TRBD2. The CDR3 runs to 16 residues. Trimming cost V 5 bases and J 0 bases; bases outside gene matches: 7. Germline V gene sequence: CDR1 SEHNR, CDR2 FQNEAQ (reference sequence). The CDR3 bases are TGTGCCAGCAGCCCATTGGGCGGGAGCTCCTACAATGAGCAGTTCTTC. Protein product: CASSPLGGSSYNEQFF.

This clone was picked up many times. V usage is TRBV6-5 and J usage is TRBJ1-1; no definite D call. CDR1 is MNHEY, CDR2 SVGAGI, per germline. The CDR3 contains 15 residues. Trimming stripped 6 bases from V and 10 bases from J, with 24 bases between. The CDR3 spells CASSNLRQAATVAFF. The CDR3 region has the DNA TGTGCCAGCAGCAATCTTCGTCAGGCTGCGACGGTAGCTTTCTTT.